The T cell receptor beta chain under discussion was sequenced for a study of blood T cells in healthy people across ages. CDR3 length equals 14 residues. Deletions cut 5 bases from V and 7 bases from J, with 18 bases between. With a J-beta primer mix and a sample-barcoded 5' primer, a second PCR ran about 6 to 11 cycles. From the 5' RACE reads, TCRdb called clonotypes with MiXCR, one entry per CDR3 protein. The table shows 800,000 to 950,000 distinct CDR3 sequences, with under 40% occurring only once. Comment on this clonotype: Antigen unknown.

Study results and limitations: It was held that the diversity estimates obtained from one million T cells were underestimates.

This clonotype originated in a young man in good health. The chain links TRBV12-3 or TRBV12-4 to TRBJ2-7; D possibly corresponds to TRBD2 (6 bases). The source material was blood. CDR3 sequence (DNA): TGTGCCAGCAGTCTCCCGGGGGACTTAGGGGAGCAGTACTTC. As protein: CASSLPGDLGEQYF.